Listed here is a single TCR beta chain. Through a sample-barcoded 5' primer and a J-beta primer mix, a second PCR was run for roughly 7 to 12 cycles. TCRdb reprocessed the 5' RACE reads with MiXCR, giving one entry per CDR3 protein. The table includes approximately 800,000 distinct CDR3 sequences, around a quarter detected once. The CDR3 spans 15 residues. V lost 6 bases and J lost 4, with 19 bases in between. Germline CDR1 reads MNHEY; CDR2 reads SVGAGI. These data originate in a study of blood T cells in healthy people across ages. As for the study in general: About one barcoded beta molecule per two T cells was the capture yield of template switching.

The same specimen was also included in a second study, on T cells of mothers and their children.

This chain connects TRBV6-5 to TRBJ2-7, with D perhaps given as TRBD1 or TRBD2 (6 bases each). Sequencing was performed on blood. This TCR came from a boy under 18 in good health. The CDR3 here is CASSEAGHSGYEQYF. CDR3 nucleotide sequence: TGTGCCAGCAGCGAGGCGGGACACAGCGGTTACGAGCAGTACTTC.